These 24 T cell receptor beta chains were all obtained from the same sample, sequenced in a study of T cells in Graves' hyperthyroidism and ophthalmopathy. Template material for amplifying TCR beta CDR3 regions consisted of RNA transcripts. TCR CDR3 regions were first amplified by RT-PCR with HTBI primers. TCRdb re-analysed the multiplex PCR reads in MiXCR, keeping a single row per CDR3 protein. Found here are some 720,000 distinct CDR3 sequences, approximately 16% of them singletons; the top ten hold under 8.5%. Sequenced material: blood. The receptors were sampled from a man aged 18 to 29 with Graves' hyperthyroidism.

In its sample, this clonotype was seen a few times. For the CDR3, the DNA is TGTGCCAGCAGCTTAGAGGTGGATAGGGGCCGCCGGGATACGCAGTATTTT. It translates to CASSLEVDRGRRDTQYF. The gene calls are TRBV11-2 and TRBJ2-3; possible D gene TRBD1, 5 bases. The ends were cut back, 0 bases at V and 6 bases at J, with 19 bases in the middle. Germline loops: CDR1 SGHAT, CDR2 FQNNGV. There are 17 residues in the CDR3.

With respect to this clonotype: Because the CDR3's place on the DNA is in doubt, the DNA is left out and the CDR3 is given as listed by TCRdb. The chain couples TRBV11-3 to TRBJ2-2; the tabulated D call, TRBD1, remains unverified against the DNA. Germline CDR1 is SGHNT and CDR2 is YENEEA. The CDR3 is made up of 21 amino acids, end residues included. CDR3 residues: CASSLTVAKNIQYFGAGELFF.

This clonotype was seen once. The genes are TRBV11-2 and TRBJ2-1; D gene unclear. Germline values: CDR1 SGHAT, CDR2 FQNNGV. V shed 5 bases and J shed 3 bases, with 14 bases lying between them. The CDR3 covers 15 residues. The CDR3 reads CASSPGRSGYNEQFF. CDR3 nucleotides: TGTGCCAGCAGCCCAGGACGCTCAGGCTACAATGAGCAGTTCTTC.

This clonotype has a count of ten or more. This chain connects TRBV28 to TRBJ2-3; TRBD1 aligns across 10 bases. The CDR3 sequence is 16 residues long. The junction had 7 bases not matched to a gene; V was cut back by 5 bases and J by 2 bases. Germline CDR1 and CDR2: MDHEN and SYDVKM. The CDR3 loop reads CASSLPGQGITDTQYF. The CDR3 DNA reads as TGTGCCAGCAGTCTTCCGGGACAGGGGATCACAGATACGCAGTATTTT.

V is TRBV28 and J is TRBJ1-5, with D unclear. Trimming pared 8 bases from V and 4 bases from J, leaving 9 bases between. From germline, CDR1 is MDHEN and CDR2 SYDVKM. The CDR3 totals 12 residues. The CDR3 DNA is TGTGCCAGCGTGAGGAGGAATCAGCCCCAGCATTTT. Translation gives CASVRRNQPQHF.

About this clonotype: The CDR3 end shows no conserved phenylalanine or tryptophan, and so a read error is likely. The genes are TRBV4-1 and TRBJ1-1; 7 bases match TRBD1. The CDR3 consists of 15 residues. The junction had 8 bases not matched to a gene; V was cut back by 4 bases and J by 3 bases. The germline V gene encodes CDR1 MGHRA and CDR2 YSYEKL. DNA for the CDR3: TGCGCCAGCAGCCCCCTTGGACAGGTTTACACTGAAGCTTTCTCT. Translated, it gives CASSPLGQVYTEAFS.

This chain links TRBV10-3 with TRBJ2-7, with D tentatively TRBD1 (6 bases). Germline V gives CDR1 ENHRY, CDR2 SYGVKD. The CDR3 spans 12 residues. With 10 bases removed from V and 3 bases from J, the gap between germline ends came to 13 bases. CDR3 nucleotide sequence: TGTGCCACCGAACAGGGTAACTACGAGCAGTACTTC. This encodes CATEQGNYEQYF.

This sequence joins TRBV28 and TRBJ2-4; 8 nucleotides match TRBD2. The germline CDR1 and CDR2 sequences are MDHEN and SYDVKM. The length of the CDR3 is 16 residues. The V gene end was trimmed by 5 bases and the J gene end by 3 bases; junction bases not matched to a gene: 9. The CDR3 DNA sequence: TGTGCCAGCAGTCCTCAAGCGGGAGCGGTCAAAAACATTCAGTACTTC. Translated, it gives CASSPQAGAVKNIQYF.

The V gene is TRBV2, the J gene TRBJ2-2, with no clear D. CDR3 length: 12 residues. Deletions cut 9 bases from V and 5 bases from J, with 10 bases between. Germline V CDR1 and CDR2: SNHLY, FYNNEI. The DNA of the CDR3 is TGTGCCAGGAATAGAGGAACCGGGGAGCTGTTTTTT. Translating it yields CARNRGTGELFF.

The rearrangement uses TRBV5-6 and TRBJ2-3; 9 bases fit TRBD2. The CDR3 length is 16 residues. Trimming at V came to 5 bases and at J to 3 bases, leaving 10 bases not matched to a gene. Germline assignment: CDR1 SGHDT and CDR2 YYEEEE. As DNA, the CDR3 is TGTGCCAGCAGTTTGCTCGGGACTAGCCTAACAGATACGCAGTATTTT. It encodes CASSLLGTSLTDTQYF. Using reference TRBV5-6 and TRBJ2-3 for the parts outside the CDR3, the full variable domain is DAGVTQSPTHLIKTRGQQVTLRCSPKSGHDTVSWYQQALGQGPQFIFQYYEEEERQRGNFPDRFSGHQFPNYSSELNVNALLLGDSALYLCASSLLGTSLTDTQYFGPGTRLTVL.

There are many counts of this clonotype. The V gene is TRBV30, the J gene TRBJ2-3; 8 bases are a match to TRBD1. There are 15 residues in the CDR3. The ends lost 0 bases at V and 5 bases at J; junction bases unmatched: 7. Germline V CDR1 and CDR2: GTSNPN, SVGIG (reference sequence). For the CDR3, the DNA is TGTGCCTGGAGTGTAGGCACAGGGGGAGGAGATACGCAGTATTTT. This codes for CAWSVGTGGGDTQYF.

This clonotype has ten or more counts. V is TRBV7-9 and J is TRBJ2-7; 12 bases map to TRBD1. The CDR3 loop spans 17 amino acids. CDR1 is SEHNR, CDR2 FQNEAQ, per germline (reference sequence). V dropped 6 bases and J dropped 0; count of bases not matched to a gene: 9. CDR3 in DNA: TGTGCCAGCAGTCGCCCGGGACAGGGGGCGGTCTCCTACGAGCAGTACTTC. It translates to CASSRPGQGAVSYEQYF.

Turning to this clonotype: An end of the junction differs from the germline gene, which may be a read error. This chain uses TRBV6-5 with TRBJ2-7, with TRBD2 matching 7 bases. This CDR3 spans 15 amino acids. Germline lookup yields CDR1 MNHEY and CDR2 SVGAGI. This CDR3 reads CASRYSGLGPYEQYF. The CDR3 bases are TGTGCCAGCAGGTACTCAGGACTAGGGCCCTACGAGCAGTACTTC.

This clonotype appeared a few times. The CDR3 protein is CATSALGGGTDTQYF. The DNA of the CDR3 is TGTGCCACCAGTGCCCTTGGGGGAGGAACAGATACGCAGTATTTT. The genes are TRBV24-1 and TRBJ2-3; tentatively, D is TRBD2 (6 bases). Deletions cut 5 bases from V and 3 bases from J, with 14 bases between. Per germline, CDR1 KGHDR and CDR2 SFDVKD. The CDR3 length is 15 residues.

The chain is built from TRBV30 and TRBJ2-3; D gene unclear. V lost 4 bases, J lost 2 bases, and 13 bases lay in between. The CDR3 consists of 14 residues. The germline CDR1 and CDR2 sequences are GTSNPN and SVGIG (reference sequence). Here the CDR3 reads CAWIARGYTDTQYF. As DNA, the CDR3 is TGTGCCTGGATAGCCCGCGGATACACAGATACGCAGTATTTT. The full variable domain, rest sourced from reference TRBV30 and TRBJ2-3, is SQTIHQWPATLVQPVGSPLSLECTVEGTSNPNLYWYRQAAGRGLQLLFYSVGIGQISSEVPQNLSASRPQDRQFILSSKKLLLSDSGFYLCAWIARGYTDTQYFGPGTRLTVL.

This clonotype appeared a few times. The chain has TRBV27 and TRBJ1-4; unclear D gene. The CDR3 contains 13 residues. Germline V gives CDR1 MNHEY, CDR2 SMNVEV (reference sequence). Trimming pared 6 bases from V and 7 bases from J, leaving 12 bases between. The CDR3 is CASREGVSEKLFF. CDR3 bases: TGTGCCAGCAGAGAGGGTGTAAGTGAAAAACTGTTTTTT.

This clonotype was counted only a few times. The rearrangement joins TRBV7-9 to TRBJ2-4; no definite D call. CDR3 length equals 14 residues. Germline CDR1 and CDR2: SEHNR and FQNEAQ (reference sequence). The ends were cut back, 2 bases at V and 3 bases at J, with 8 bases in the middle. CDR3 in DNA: TGTGCCAGCAGCTTATCTTGGGTCAAAAACATTCAGTACTTC. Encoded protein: CASSLSWVKNIQYF.

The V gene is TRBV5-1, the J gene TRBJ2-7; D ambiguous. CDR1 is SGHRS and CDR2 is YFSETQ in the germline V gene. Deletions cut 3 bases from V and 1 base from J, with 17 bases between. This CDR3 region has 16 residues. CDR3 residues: CASSSETFVRSYEQYF. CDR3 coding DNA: TGCGCCAGCAGCTCTGAAACATTTGTGAGATCCTACGAGCAGTACTTC.

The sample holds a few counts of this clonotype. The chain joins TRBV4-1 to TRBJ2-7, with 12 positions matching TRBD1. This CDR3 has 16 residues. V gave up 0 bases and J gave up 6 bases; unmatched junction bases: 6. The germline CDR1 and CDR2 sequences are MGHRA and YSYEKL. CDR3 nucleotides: TGCGCCAGCAGCCAAGATCGGGGGACAGGGGGCATCGAGCAGTACTTC. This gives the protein CASSQDRGTGGIEQYF.

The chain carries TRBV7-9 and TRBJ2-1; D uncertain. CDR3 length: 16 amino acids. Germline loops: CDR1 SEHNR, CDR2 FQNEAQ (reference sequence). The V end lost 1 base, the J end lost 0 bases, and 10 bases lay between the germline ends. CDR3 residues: CASSLESFNSYNEQFF. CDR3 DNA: TGTGCCAGCAGCTTAGAATCCTTTAACTCCTACAATGAGCAGTTCTTC. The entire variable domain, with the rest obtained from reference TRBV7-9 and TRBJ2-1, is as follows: DTGVSQNPRHKITKRGQNVTFRCDPISEHNRLYWYRQTLGQGPEFLTYFQNEAQLEKSRLLSDRFSAERPKGSFSTLEIQRTEQGDSAMYLCASSLESFNSYNEQFFGPGTRLTVL.

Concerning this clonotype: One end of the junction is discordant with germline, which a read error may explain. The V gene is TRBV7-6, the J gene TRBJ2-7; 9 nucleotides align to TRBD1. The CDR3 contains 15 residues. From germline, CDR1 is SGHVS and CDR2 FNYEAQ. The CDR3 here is CVSSMNGGQGDEQYF. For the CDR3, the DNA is TGTGTCAGCAGCATGAACGGGGGACAGGGAGACGAGCAGTACTTC.

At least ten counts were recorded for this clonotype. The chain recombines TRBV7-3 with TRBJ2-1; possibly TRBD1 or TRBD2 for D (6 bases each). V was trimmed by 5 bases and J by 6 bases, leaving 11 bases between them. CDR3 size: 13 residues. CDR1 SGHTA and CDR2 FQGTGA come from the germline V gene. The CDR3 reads CASSPGGGNEQFF. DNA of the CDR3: TGTGCCAGCAGCCCCGGAGGGGGCAATGAGCAGTTCTTC.

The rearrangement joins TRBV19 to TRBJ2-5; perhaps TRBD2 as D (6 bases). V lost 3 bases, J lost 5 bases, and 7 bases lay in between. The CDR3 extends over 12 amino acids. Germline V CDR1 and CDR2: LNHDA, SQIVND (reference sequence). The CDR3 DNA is TGTGCCAGTAGTATTCGGGAGGAGACCCAGTACTTC. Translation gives CASSIREETQYF.

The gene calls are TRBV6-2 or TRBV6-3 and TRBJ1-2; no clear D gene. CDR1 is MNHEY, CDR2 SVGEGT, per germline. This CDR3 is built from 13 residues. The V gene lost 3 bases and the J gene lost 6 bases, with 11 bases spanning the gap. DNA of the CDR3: TGTGCCAGCAGTTATGGGCCCGGTGATGGCTACACCTTC. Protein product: CASSYGPGDGYTF.